Listed below are T cell receptor beta chains from one sample, sequenced in a study of cytomegalovirus exposure and HLA in healthy donors. TCRdb keeps only in-frame clones here, not all; method: immunoSEQ multiplex PCR. The table lists 200,000 to 250,000 clones, almost 70% of them singletons, with about 3% in the top ten. The sequencing input was PBMCs. Receptors were obtained from a man aged 40-49 years in good health and CMV-seropositive. Each CDR3 is given with its conserved first and last residue. The D gene is left open where the match is weak. Only some rows state a clone size, as once, few, many or a class for expanded clones.

clone size,D gene,J gene,V gene,CDR3 length,CDR3 DNA,CDR3 protein
-,TRBD2,TRBJ2-7,TRBV7-2,14,TGTGCCACGTCTGGCGGTAGCGGGGGCTACGAGCAGTACTTC,CATSGGSGGYEQYF
-,TRBD1,TRBJ2-1,TRBV6-1,15,TGTGCCAGCAGTGAAGGACAGGGCCCCTACAATGAGCAGTTCTTC,CASSEGQGPYNEQFF
-,-,TRBJ2-7,TRBV5-1,14,TGCGCCAGCAGTCACGCGGACAGATACTACGAGCAGTACTTC,CASSHADRYYEQYF
-,TRBD1,TRBJ1-1,TRBV2,15,TGTGCCAGCAGTGTGGGGCCGGACAGGGACTTTGAAGCTTTCTTT,CASSVGPDRDFEAFF
-,-,TRBJ2-3,TRBV7-9,15,TGTGCCAGCAGCTTTGACAGGACCAGCACAGATACGCAGTATTTT,CASSFDRTSTDTQYF
-,-,TRBJ1-6,TRBV7-3,13,TGTGCCAGCAGCTTATCCCAGGGATCACCCCTCCACTTT,CASSLSQGSPLHF
-,-,TRBJ1-2,TRBV10-3,13,TGTGCCATCTGGGAGGTGACTAACTATGGCTACACCTTC,CAIWEVTNYGYTF
few,-,TRBJ2-1,TRBV4-1,15,TGCGCCAGCAGCCAATCGGCGGGGTTATACAATGAGCAGTTCTTC,CASSQSAGLYNEQFF
-,TRBD1,TRBJ1-4,TRBV6-5,14,TGTGCCAGCAGTTGGGACAGACGTAATGAAAAACTGTTTTTT,CASSWDRRNEKLFF
-,-,TRBJ1-2,TRBV7-9,14,TGTGCCAGCAGCTCCCGGACAGAAAGAAGATTTTACACCTTC,CASSSRTERRFYTF
-,-,TRBJ2-5,TRBV4-2,12,TGTGCCAGCAGCCAACTTCGGGAGACCCAGTACTTC,CASSQLRETQYF
-,-,TRBJ1-1,TRBV6-5,14,TGTGCCAGCAGTTCTACAGGCCCCCACACTGAAGCTTTCTTT,CASSSTGPHTEAFF
-,-,TRBJ2-2,TRBV13,15,TGTGCCAGCAGCTTAGGCCGGGGGGCAACCGGGGAGCTGTTTTTT,CASSLGRGATGELFF
-,-,TRBJ2-5,TRBV28,15,TGTGCCAGTGTCTTCGCAGGTCTCGGGAGCGAGACCCAGTACTTC,CASVFAGLGSETQYF
-,-,TRBJ1-1,TRBV19,14,TGTGCCAGTAGTCCGGAGTACTTGAACACTGAAGCTTTCTTT,CASSPEYLNTEAFF
-,TRBD1,TRBJ1-6,TRBV5-1,15,TGCGCCAGCAGCTTGGAGGGACAGGGAGACTCACCCCTCCACTTT,CASSLEGQGDSPLHF
-,-,TRBJ2-7,TRBV10-3,14,TGTGCCATCAGTGTTACCACTAGCTCCTACGAGCAGTACTTC,CAISVTTSSYEQYF